The T cell receptor (beta chain) under discussion was sequenced for a study of blood T cell repertoires in COVID-19. TCRdb's copy holds only in-frame clones and misses some; the assay was immunoSEQ multiplex PCR. In the table there are approximately 250,000 clones, approximately 90% of which are singletons. The V gene's germline CDR1 is MDHEN and CDR2 SYDVKM. J gave up 2 bases and V 5 bases, and 5 bases lay outside the gene matches. The CDR3 has 14 residues. Assignments of participants to cohorts depended upon their own reported clinical history. The specimen sequenced was PBMCs or T cells enriched from blood (not recorded which). The clonotype originates from a woman aged 60 to 75 in a cohort exposed to, infected with or recovered from COVID-19 (not recorded which). The chain is built from TRBV28 and TRBJ1-2; 7 bases are shared with TRBD1. This CDR3 reads CASSAGTVNYGYTF. As DNA, the CDR3 is TGTGCCAGCAGTGCCGGGACAGTGAACTATGGCTACACCTTC.